A single sample is the source of the 23 T cell receptor beta chains below, sequenced in a study of T cell changes during pregnancy in multiple sclerosis. Using immunoSEQ multiplex PCR, the repertoire was profiled, and TCRdb retains in-frame clones only, with some absent. In the table there are fewer than 50,000 clones, 85% to 90% of which are singletons. This specimen consisted of peripheral blood, obtained in the second trimester of pregnancy. These receptors all stem from a female donor in good health, enrolled as a control in a pregnancy study.

The chain recombines TRBV7-2 with TRBJ2-3; D not certain. V was clipped by 1 base and J by 2 bases, with 7 bases between them. This CDR3 contains 14 residues. Germline CDR1 is SGHTA and CDR2 is FQGNSA. The CDR3 DNA sequence: TGTGCCAGCAGCTTAGGACTGAACACAGATACGCAGTATTTT. This gives the protein CASSLGLNTDTQYF.

The chain couples TRBV10-3 to TRBJ1-1, with 10 bases identical to TRBD1. CDR1 is ENHRY and CDR2 is SYGVKD in the germline V gene. The CDR3 is 15 residues long. With 10 bases clipped from V and 1 base from J, the junction kept 9 bases outside the gene matches. CDR3 in DNA: TGTGCCACCAAAACGGGACAGGGGAGGAACACTGAAGCTTTCTTT. This gives the protein CATKTGQGRNTEAFF.

This chain joins TRBV5-1 and TRBJ2-4; 13 nucleotides line up with TRBD2. With 5 bases clipped from V and 0 bases from J, the junction kept 8 bases outside the gene matches. Germline CDR1 SGHRS, CDR2 YFSETQ. This CDR3 is built from 18 residues. As DNA, the CDR3 is TGCGCCAGCAGGGAGGGACTAGCGGGAACAGGAGCCAAAAACATTCAGTACTTC. This gives the protein CASREGLAGTGAKNIQYF.

The chain carries TRBV30 and TRBJ1-2; the D is unclear. The V and J ends lost 3 bases and 8 bases respectively, with 10 bases between them. From germline, CDR1 is GTSNPN and CDR2 SVGIG (reference sequence). The CDR3 totals 11 residues. In nucleotides, the CDR3 is TGTGCCTGGAGCCGGGAGGTGGGCTACACCTTC. It specifies CAWSREVGYTF.

The J gene is TRBJ2-7, the V gene TRBV18, with D maybe TRBD2 (6 bases). Trimming took 2 bases from V and 7 from J, leaving 9 bases between them. CDR1 and CDR2 (germline): KGHSH, LQKENI. The CDR3 spans 12 residues. The CDR3 DNA reads TGTGCCAGCTCACCAATGGCGGGGGAGCAGTACTTC. Amino acid sequence: CASSPMAGEQYF.

The V call is TRBV4-2, the J call TRBJ1-3; 7 positions match TRBD1. Looked up from germline, CDR1 is LGHNA and CDR2 is YNFKEQ. CDR3 size: 14 residues. With 4 bases clipped from V and 0 bases from J, the junction kept 0 bases outside the gene matches. CDR3 protein: CASSRDSSGNTIYF. In DNA, the CDR3 is TGTGCCAGCAGCCGGGACAGCTCTGGAAACACCATATATTTT.

This rearrangement joins TRBV5-1 to TRBJ1-5; 7 nucleotides line up with TRBD1. Looked up from germline, CDR1 is SGHRS and CDR2 is YFSETQ. CDR3 length: 15 amino acids. V lost 0 bases to trimming and J lost 4 bases; unmatched junction nucleotides: 4. The CDR3: CASSLEGQINQPQHF. DNA for the CDR3: TGCGCCAGCAGCTTGGAGGGACAGATAAATCAGCCCCAGCATTTT.

The chain carries TRBV27 and TRBJ2-7; 7 bases align to TRBD2. CDR1 and CDR2 (germline): MNHEY, SMNVEV (reference sequence). V trimming: 5 bases; J trimming: 0 bases; junction bases outside the gene matches: 4. This CDR3 spans 14 amino acids. The CDR3 loop is CASSRTRTSYEQYF. As DNA, the CDR3 is TGTGCCAGCAGTAGGACTAGAACCTCCTACGAGCAGTACTTC.

The chain carries TRBV2 and TRBJ1-2; 10 nucleotides line up with TRBD1. The CDR3 spans 14 residues. V was pared by 6 bases and J by 6 bases, with 7 bases of the junction left unmatched. Germline values: CDR1 SNHLY, CDR2 FYNNEI. DNA for the CDR3: TGTGCCAGCAGCGCTCCGGGACAGGGGAATGGCTACACCTTC. Amino acids: CASSAPGQGNGYTF.

The chain links TRBV15 to TRBJ1-2; a possible D gene is TRBD1 (5 bases). V was trimmed by 5 bases and J by 5 bases, leaving 12 bases between them. Germline assignment: CDR1 LNHNV and CDR2 YYDKDF (reference sequence). This CDR3 is 13 amino acids long. The CDR3 region has the DNA TGTGCCACCAGCGGGACTTCGGCGTATGGCTACACCTTC. Its translation is CATSGTSAYGYTF.

This chain uses TRBV19 with TRBJ2-3, with D uncertain. This CDR3 has 11 residues. Germline values: CDR1 LNHDA, CDR2 SQIVND (reference sequence). V was cut by 10 bases and J by 7 bases, with 12 bases left in between. The CDR3 sequence: CATEYVNTQYF. In DNA, the CDR3 is TGTGCCACCGAGTATGTGAATACGCAGTATTTT.

The chain is built from TRBV30 and TRBJ2-2; the D gene is possibly TRBD1 (6 bases). CDR1 is GTSNPN and CDR2 is SVGIG in the germline V gene (reference sequence). V dropped 0 bases and J dropped 4 bases, with 15 bases sitting between them. The CDR3 length is 16 residues. Here the CDR3 DNA reads TGTGCCTGGAGTGTAGGCGACAGGACTTCCACCGGGGAGCTGTTTTTT. It encodes CAWSVGDRTSTGELFF.

This chain joins TRBV6-6 and TRBJ1-1; D possibly corresponds to TRBD1 (6 bases). There are 14 residues in the CDR3. V was pared by 6 bases and J by 4 bases, with 15 bases between. Germline V gene lookup returns CDR1 MNHNY and CDR2 SVGAGI (reference sequence). The CDR3 nucleotides read TGTGCCAGCAGGGATTGGACAGAGGCCACTGAAGCTTTCTTT. Protein product: CASRDWTEATEAFF.

This clone has just one count. The V call is TRBV7-9, the J call TRBJ2-5, with TRBD1 matching 7 bases. This CDR3 region has 13 residues. The V segment lost 4 bases and the J segment 3 bases; nucleotides outside the gene matches: 2. The germline V gene encodes CDR1 SEHNR and CDR2 FQNEAQ (reference sequence). CDR3 protein: CASSSGTEETQYF. As DNA, the CDR3 is TGTGCCAGCAGCTCGGGGACAGAAGAGACCCAGTACTTC.

The chain couples TRBV15 to TRBJ1-4; D not certain. This CDR3 has 15 residues. The V end was cut by 0 bases, the J end by 4 bases, with 9 bases between. Germline CDR1 LNHNV, CDR2 YYDKDF (reference sequence). CDR3 sequence (DNA): TGTGCCACCAGCAGAGATGGAGTAATTAATGAAAAACTGTTTTTT. This translates into CATSRDGVINEKLFF. Full variable domain (outside the CDR3, taken from reference TRBV15 and TRBJ1-4): DAMVIQNPRYQVTQFGKPVTLSCSQTLNHNVMYWYQQKSSQAPKLLFHYYDKDFNNEADTPDNFQSRRPNTSFCFLDIRSPGLGDTAMYLCATSRDGVINEKLFFGSGTQLSVL.

The V gene is TRBV5-6, the J gene TRBJ2-4; TRBD1 is a possible D gene (5 bases). There are 15 residues in the CDR3. V was pared by 0 bases and J by 1 base, with 8 bases between. CDR1 and CDR2 (germline): SGHDT, YYEEEE. The CDR3 DNA reads TGTGCCAGCAGCTTGGAGGGGCCGGCCAAAAACATTCAGTACTTC. Encoded protein: CASSLEGPAKNIQYF.

The V gene is TRBV30, the J gene TRBJ1-5; TRBD1 might be the D (5 bases). The CDR3 is made up of 14 amino acids. V was shortened by 3 bases and J by 4 bases, with 13 bases between the two germline ends. Per germline, CDR1 GTSNPN and CDR2 SVGIG (reference sequence). Here the CDR3 DNA reads TGTGCCTGGAGCGCACCGGGGGTAAATCAGCCCCAGCATTTT. Its protein is CAWSAPGVNQPQHF.

This clone turned up a few times. The V call is TRBV7-9, the J call TRBJ1-1; no clear D gene. CDR1 and CDR2 from the germline V gene are SEHNR and FQNEAQ (reference sequence). Trimming left V 2 bases short and J 0 bases short, with 7 bases between. The CDR3 is 14 amino acids. DNA of the CDR3: TGTGCCAGCAGCTTACAGACTATGAACACTGAAGCTTTCTTT. This codes for CASSLQTMNTEAFF.

The genes are TRBV27 and TRBJ2-1; 10 nucleotides match TRBD2. The CDR3 runs 15 residues. With V trimmed by 7 bases and J by 5 bases, 8 bases remained unmatched. CDR1 and CDR2 (germline): MNHEY, SMNVEV (reference sequence). The CDR3 reads CASTRVGLADNEQFF. CDR3 bases: TGTGCCAGCACTCGGGTAGGACTAGCGGACAATGAGCAGTTCTTC.

The chain employs TRBV7-9 and TRBJ2-3; tentatively, D is TRBD1 (5 bases). Germline CDR1 and CDR2: SEHNR and FQNEAQ (reference sequence). There are 13 residues in the CDR3. With 11 bases removed from V and 8 bases from J, the gap between germline ends came to 20 bases. CDR3 region: CAGTPGAEFTQYF. The CDR3 nucleotides read TGTGCCGGCACCCCTGGGGCCGAATTTACGCAGTATTTT.

The chain recombines TRBV4-3 with TRBJ1-2; 8 bases match TRBD1. Trimming took 1 base from V and 2 from J; bases not matched to a gene: 3. The CDR3 length is 15 residues. The germline V gene has CDR1 LGHNA and CDR2 YSLEER. This chain's CDR3 is CASSQGTGTNYGYTF. CDR3 sequence (DNA): TGCGCCAGCAGCCAAGGGACAGGGACGAACTATGGCTACACCTTC.

The V and J genes are TRBV29-1 and TRBJ2-1, with TRBD2 matching 9 bases. Germline V lookup: CDR1 SQVTM, CDR2 ANQGSEA. The length of the CDR3 is 13 residues. V trimming: 2 bases; J trimming: 9 bases; junction bases outside the gene matches: 5. The DNA for the CDR3 is TGCAGCGTTGAACGACTAGCGGAGGGTGAGCAGTTCTTC. This translates into CSVERLAEGEQFF.

V and J are TRBV7-2 and TRBJ1-1; 8 positions match TRBD1. Germline assignment: CDR1 SGHTA and CDR2 FQGNSA. V lost 7 bases and J lost 4; bases outside the gene matches: 11. This CDR3 comprises 15 residues. CDR3 sequence: CASNPSRGQGTEAFF. CDR3 bases: TGTGCCAGCAACCCTTCCAGGGGGCAGGGCACTGAAGCTTTCTTT.